The sequence of this T cell receptor beta chain was determined in a study of T-cell memory formation after mild COVID-19 (dated by TCRdb to about 2021). About the investigation overall: TCR sequence clusters from the two donors were found to be largely donor specific. In a couple of donors, T-cell clones that expanded and contracted after mild COVID-19 were tracked by sequencing TCRalpha and TCRbeta repertoires over time. The cohort comprised two young, previously healthy adult volunteers, one female and one male. Broad study findings and their caveats: Clones that contracted from day 15 to 85 showed balanced CD4/CD8 phenotypes, whereas a second wave of clones that expanded from day 15 to 37 leaned towards CD4+. Some responding clones were detected in pre-infection memory, which suggested that pre-existing cross-reactive memory T cells had joined the SARS-CoV-2 response. Only two mild cases were covered in the study, and larger cohorts including severe cases with pre-infection samples were considered necessary. Contracting CD4+ clones appeared mostly in the CM and EM memory subsets, whereas CD8+ clones were enriched in EMRA. Whether the second-wave clones peaking on day 37 were SARS-CoV-2 specific was not confirmed.

The sequencer listed for this sample is Illumina NovaSeq 6000. Using 5'RACE with constant-segment primers, TCRalpha and TCRbeta cDNA libraries were constructed, with sample barcodes and unique molecular identifiers added in the process. RNA was extracted from every sample with Trizol reagent. The libraries were amplified in two PCR steps, and the second step added a second sample barcode and Illumina TruSeq adapters. The libraries were sequenced on an Illumina NovaSeq using 2 x 150 bp paired-end reads. Processing in the source paper ran as follows. The reads were demultiplexed and collapsed into UMI-guided consensus sequences using migec v1.2.7. With mixcr v2.1.11, UMI consensuses were aligned to TRA and TRB V and J templates and assembled into clonotypes. Expanded or contracted clonotypes were those called significant by both edgeR and NoisET, with noise models trained on biological replicates. For edgeR calls, the cutoffs were a false discovery rate-adjusted p below 0.01 and a log2 fold-change threshold of 1. As an exploratory analysis of dynamics, max-normalized trajectories of the 1000 most abundant clonotypes were examined by PCA with hierarchical clustering. Separately sequenced CD4+ and CD8+ repertoires were used to assign a CD4 or CD8 phenotype to each responding clone. Using fastp at Q25 and MiXCR, TCRdb reprocessed the public reads and kept productive beta chains. Records with the same CDR3 protein are collapsed into one entry carrying the most frequent genes and DNA. TCRdb's processing, not the authors' own work, is the source of the V and J calls. This sample lists fewer than 700,000 distinct CDR3 sequences; roughly a fifth were detected once. The biggest ten clones account for 7% to 9% of the sample.

As for this clonotype: It lacks a known antigen. The input lacks base qualities; no much larger clone sits a single base away.

PBMCs were isolated by Ficoll-Paque density gradient centrifugation. CDR3 length: 15 amino acids, cysteine to phenylalanine. Of all the DNA, just the CDR3 is kept, 45 bases in frame from base 1. The trim is 6 bases for V and 4 bases for J, with a gap of 20 bases between the germline ends. From the germline V gene (reference sequence), CDR1 is DFQATT and CDR2 is SNEGSKA. The sequence links TRBV20-1 to TRBJ2-3; D gene: possibly TRBD1, on 6 matching bases. This clonotype was obtained from an adult woman who had mild COVID-19 (a few samples of this study predate the infection). The sample titles of this study are shuffled in the database, so cell type and time point are left out; the donor was told from shared clones. The sequenced sample was PBMCs or a T cell subset sorted from them (not recorded which). The DNA sequence is as follows: TGCAGTGCCGGCCTCAGGGGTCTCCCTTCAGATACGCAGTATTTT. It codes for CSAGLRGLPSDTQYF.